Below, 21 T cell receptor beta chains from the same sample are listed, as sequenced in a study of tumor-infiltrating lymphocytes in primary liver carcinoma. Constant-region priming of around 490 ng total RNA yielded TCR beta cDNA. Libraries of TCR beta came from three nested multiplex PCR rounds with slightly modified ARM-PCR. For around 11 cycles apiece, the opening two PCR rounds ran with TRBV1-TRBV30 forward primers and a C-beta reverse primer. Using its own MiXCR run on the multiplex PCR reads, TCRdb lists one record per CDR3 protein. The top ten clones hold about 24% of a sample with 50,000 or so distinct CDR3 sequences, around 73% of them seen once. Investigators took RNA and DNA out together from roughly 21-30 mg of unsorted bulk tissue. Specimen: liver tumor tissue from sampling region 5. Subset of the sample: tumor region T5, tumor centre. The receptor source for this set is a man aged 35 to 55 with primary liver carcinoma and hepatitis B virus infection.

A note on this clonotype: The CDR3 does not close with the conserved phenylalanine or tryptophan, likely indicating a read error. The chain couples TRBV11-2 to TRBJ2-1, with 7 bases aligning to TRBD2. This CDR3 region has 15 residues. The germline gives CDR1 SGHAT, CDR2 FQNNGV. CDR3 loop: CASSFSGPLDNEQFV. CDR3 in DNA: TGCGCCAGCAGCTTTAGCGGGCCACTCGACAATGAGCAGTTCGTT.

The chain employs TRBV7-2 and TRBJ2-5; no clear D. CDR1 and CDR2 (germline): SGHTA, FQGNSA. The CDR3 contains 11 residues. Trimming took 7 bases from V and 3 from J, leaving 6 bases between them. Here the CDR3 reads CASTHEETQYF. The CDR3 DNA is TGTGCCAGCACCCATGAAGAGACCCAGTACTTC. The whole variable domain, filled in from reference TRBV7-2 and TRBJ2-5, reads GAGVSQSPSNKVTEKGKDVELRCDPISGHTALYWYRQSLGQGLEFLIYFQGNSAPDKSGLPSDRFSAERTGGSVSTLTIQRTQQEDSAVYLCASTHEETQYFGPGTRLLVL.

Comment on this clonotype: Here the CDR3 omits its conserved ending phenylalanine or tryptophan, so a read error is the likely source. V is TRBV11-2 and J is TRBJ2-3; D gene uncertain. The CDR3 sequence is 17 residues long. Germline values: CDR1 SGHAT, CDR2 FQNNGV. The V end lost 6 bases, the J end lost 0 bases, and 19 bases lay between the germline ends. The DNA for the CDR3 is TGTGCCAGCAGTATATTCGCGGCCGACGTCAGCACAGATACGCAGTATTCT. It encodes CASSIFAADVSTDTQYS.

Details on this clonotype: The germline gene is not matched at one end of the junction; a read error may be the cause. The genes are TRBV11-1 and TRBJ2-7, with a possible D match to TRBD2 (6 bases). The length of the CDR3 is 15 residues. From germline, CDR1 is SGHAT and CDR2 FQDESV (reference sequence). CDR3 residues: CASSPSRDSSYDQYF. The CDR3 coding sequence is TGTGCCAGCAGCCCATCCCGGGACTCCTCCTACGACCAGTATTTC.

Of note for this clonotype: Given the absence of the conserved phenylalanine or tryptophan at the CDR3 end, a read error is likely. The chain uses TRBV6-5 and TRBJ1-5; perhaps TRBD1 as D (5 bases). There are 13 residues in the CDR3. Germline assignment: CDR1 MNHEY and CDR2 SVGAGI. Trimming removed 8 bases from V and 11 bases from J, with 19 bases in between. The DNA for the CDR3 is TGTGCCAGCCGGGACGGTAGCAATCGGTCCCAGCATTAT. The encoded protein is CASRDGSNRSQHY.

The table lists this clonotype with many counts. The rearrangement uses TRBV28 and TRBJ2-5, with D tentatively TRBD1 (6 bases). V was pared by 5 bases and J by 5 bases, with 21 bases between. Per germline, CDR1 MDHEN and CDR2 SYDVKM. This CDR3 is 16 amino acids long. Here the CDR3 DNA reads TGTGCCAGCAGTCCCCCTACCCCGACAGGTTGGGAGACCCAGTACTTC. Its translation is CASSPPTPTGWETQYF.

In this sample, this clonotype turned up many times. The chain has TRBV6-2 or TRBV6-3 and TRBJ2-1; 12 positions match TRBD2. Germline lookup yields CDR1 MNHEY and CDR2 SVGEGT. The V gene end was trimmed by 6 bases and the J gene end by 4 bases; junction bases not matched to a gene: 4. This CDR3 region has 15 residues. The CDR3 region is CASRPLAGGYNEQFF. DNA for the CDR3: TGTGCCAGCAGGCCACTAGCGGGAGGTTACAATGAGCAGTTCTTC.

Judged by abundance, this clonotype is medium-sized. J is TRBJ2-5 and V is TRBV29-1, with 8 bases that match TRBD2. The CDR3 is made up of 13 amino acids. CDR1 SQVTM and CDR2 ANQGSEA come from the germline V gene. V trimming: 6 bases; J trimming: 2 bases; junction bases outside the gene matches: 5. CDR3 amino acids: CSVNSGAQETQYF. In DNA, the CDR3 is TGCAGCGTCAATAGCGGGGCTCAAGAGACCCAGTACTTC.

Concerning this clonotype: At one end, the junction sequence differs from germline, possibly due to a read error. The chain joins TRBV4-1 to TRBJ2-1, with D tentatively TRBD2 (5 bases). CDR1 MGHRA and CDR2 YSYEKL come from the germline V gene. CDR3 size: 15 residues. The CDR3 spells CASSHIPGYDNEQFF. The DNA for the CDR3 is TGCGCCAGCAGCCATATCCCGGGGTATGACAATGAACAGTTCTTC.

Comment on this clonotype: One end of the junction is discordant with germline, which a read error may explain. V is TRBV6-9 and J is TRBJ2-5; TRBD2 aligns across 8 bases. The CDR3 is made up of 16 amino acids. Germline V gives CDR1 MNHGY, CDR2 SVAAGI. CDR3 loop: CASTERERRSWETQYF. For the CDR3, the DNA is TGTGCTAGCACGGAGCGGGAGAGGCGATCCTGGGAGACCCAGTACTTC.

Many counts were recorded for this clonotype. This sequence joins TRBV19 and TRBJ2-1; weak D call: TRBD1 (6 bases). The germline gives CDR1 LNHDA, CDR2 SQIVND (reference sequence). V lost 4 bases and J lost 7, with 14 bases in between. The CDR3 is made up of 14 amino acids. For the CDR3, the DNA is TGTGCCAGTAGTAGAGGACAGCGGATGAATGAGCAGTTCTTC. Protein sequence: CASSRGQRMNEQFF.

Details on this clonotype: This CDR3 is missing its conserved last phenylalanine or tryptophan, likely due to a read error. The CDR3 nucleotides are TGTGTCAGCAGTTCAGAGCCTACCGGGGAGACCCAGTACCTC. Encoded protein: CVSSSEPTGETQYL. The chain combines TRBV12-3 or TRBV12-4 with TRBJ2-5; D is uncertain. CDR3 size: 14 residues.

Comments on this clonotype: It is likely a read error, because the conserved phenylalanine at the end of the CDR3 is missing. This chain joins TRBV11-1 and TRBJ2-1, with unresolved D. Germline CDR1 reads SGHAT; CDR2 reads FQDESV (reference sequence). CDR3 size: 16 residues. CDR3 sequence: CASSPRMADSYNEQFL. CDR3 bases: TGCGCCAGCAGCCCCCGGATGGCGGACTCCTACAATGAGCAGTTCTTA.

About this clonotype itself: Since the CDR3 does not end with the conserved phenylalanine or tryptophan, this likely comes from a read error. The chain has TRBV11-2 and TRBJ2-7; TRBD2 agrees at 12 bases. The germline V gene has CDR1 SGHAT and CDR2 FQNNGV. This CDR3 has 16 residues. Trimming at V came to 6 bases and at J to 4 bases, leaving 10 bases not matched to a gene. CDR3 residues: CASSHGTSGLAYEQYL. As DNA, the CDR3 is TGTGCCAGCAGTCACGGGACTAGCGGGCTAGCATACGAGCAGTACTTA.

This clonotype has only a few counts. The junction differs from germline at one of its ends, possibly a read error. This chain links TRBV24-1 with TRBJ2-5, with a possible D match to TRBD1 (6 bases). Per the germline V gene, CDR1 is KGHDR and CDR2 is SFDVKD. This CDR3 spans 15 amino acids. CDR3 sequence reads: CTTSGIWDNQETQYF. The CDR3 DNA follows: TGTACCACCAGTGGGATATGGGACAACCAAGAGACCCAGTACTTT.

There are many counts of this clonotype. The chain recombines TRBV24-1 with TRBJ2-7, with D hard to call. The CDR3 is 11 residues long. V was clipped by 3 bases and J by 4 bases, with 3 bases between them. Germline CDR1 KGHDR, CDR2 SFDVKD. The CDR3 nucleotides are TGTGCCACCAGTGATGGATACGAGCAGTACTTC. This sequence encodes CATSDGYEQYF.

A note on this clonotype: It is likely a read error, because the conserved phenylalanine at the end of the CDR3 is missing. The rearrangement uses TRBV13 and TRBJ2-6; weak D call: TRBD2 (7 bases). This CDR3 has 16 residues. Deletions cut 6 bases from V and 6 bases from J, with 18 bases between. Germline loops: CDR1 PRHDT, CDR2 FYEKMQ (reference sequence). The CDR3 DNA sequence: TGTGCCAGCAGTTCAGAGGGGGGGAGTGAGGCCAACGTCCTGACTGTC. Protein product: CASSSEGGSEANVLTV.

This chain links TRBV11-1 with TRBJ2-3; 11 bases match TRBD2. The junction had 15 bases not matched to a gene; V was cut back by 10 bases and J by 3 bases. Germline values: CDR1 SGHAT, CDR2 FQDESV (reference sequence). CDR3 size: 17 residues. In nucleotides, the CDR3 is TGTGCCACTAGCTTAGCTCGGACTAGCGGGTCTACAGATACGCAGTATTTT. Translation: CATSLARTSGSTDTQYF.

The chain has TRBV28 and TRBJ2-1, with D perhaps TRBD1 or TRBD2 (5 bases each). The CDR3 runs to 13 residues. Trimming pared 7 bases from V and 9 bases from J, leaving 16 bases between. Germline V gene lookup returns CDR1 MDHEN and CDR2 SYDVKM. Written as DNA, the CDR3 is TGTGCCAGCAACCTCGGGACCAGCGGTGAGCAGTTCTTC. It is translated as CASNLGTSGEQFF.

V gene TRBV11-2 combines with J gene TRBJ1-1; no firm D call. CDR1 is SGHAT, CDR2 FQNNGV, per germline. The CDR3 runs to 13 residues. The V end lost 5 bases, the J end lost 7 bases, and 14 bases lay between the germline ends. CDR3 loop: CASSLGENVEAFF. The CDR3 region has the DNA TGTGCCAGCAGCCTCGGGGAGAACGTTGAAGCTTTCTTT.

A word on this clonotype: Since no conserved phenylalanine or tryptophan closes the CDR3, a read error is the likely cause. The chain carries TRBV10-2 and TRBJ1-6; D call uncertain. Germline assignment: CDR1 WSHSY and CDR2 SAAADI. V lost 0 bases and J 6 bases, leaving 6 bases between the germline ends. The CDR3 consists of 14 residues. DNA for the CDR3: TGCGCCAGCAGTGAGTCCACGGCTAATTCACCCCTCCACTCT. Translating gives CASSESTANSPLHS.